The 17 T cell receptor beta chains presented below share a single source sample, sequenced in a study of blood T cell repertoires in COVID-19. Sequencing used immunoSEQ multiplex PCR; TCRdb keeps in-frame clones, though not all of them. The sample holds over 450,000 clones, approximately 88% seen once. What was sequenced was peripheral blood. The receptors here all came from a woman in her forties or fifties with COVID-19, enrolled during active disease.

This sequence joins TRBV5-1 and TRBJ2-7, with 9 bases that match TRBD2. The germline gives CDR1 SGHRS, CDR2 YFSETQ. V shed 0 bases, J shed 5 bases, and the junction held 12 bases outside the gene matches. The CDR3 sequence is 17 residues long. In DNA, the CDR3 is TGCGCCAGCAGCTTGGAGGGGGGGACTAGCCACCTAAACGAGCAGTACTTC. This translates into CASSLEGGTSHLNEQYF. Using reference TRBV5-1 and TRBJ2-7 for the parts outside the CDR3, the full variable domain is KAGVTQTPRYLIKTRGQQVTLSCSPISGHRSVSWYQQTPGQGLQFLFEYFSETQRNKGNFPGRFSGRQFSNSRSEMNVSTLELGDSALYLCASSLEGGTSHLNEQYFGPGTRLTVT.

This rearrangement joins TRBV3-1 (or the pseudogene TRBV3-2) to TRBJ2-7; the match to TRBD2 covers 8 bases. Unmatched junction bases numbered 2, after V lost 1 base and J lost 0 bases. The CDR3 loop spans 15 amino acids. Per germline, CDR1 LGHDT and CDR2 YNNKEL (reference sequence). CDR3 bases: TGTGCCAGCAGCCAAGTAGCGGGGCACTCCTACGAGCAGTACTTC. Translated, it gives CASSQVAGHSYEQYF.

This chain connects TRBV9 to TRBJ2-1; 10 positions agree with TRBD2. J gave up 6 bases and V 3 bases, and 6 bases lay outside the gene matches. The CDR3 is 15 residues long. CDR1 is SGDLS and CDR2 is YYNGEE in the germline V gene. The CDR3 DNA is TGTGCCAGCAGCGGGGGAGGGACTAGCGCCAATGAGCAGTTCTTC. It yields the protein CASSGGGTSANEQFF.

The chain has TRBV13 and TRBJ2-7; TRBD1 aligns across 7 bases. V shed 0 bases and J 10 bases; nucleotides not matched to a gene: 3. Germline V gives CDR1 PRHDT, CDR2 FYEKMQ (reference sequence). This CDR3 is 12 amino acids long. The CDR3 region has the DNA TGTGCCAGCAGCTTAGGGGTAGGGGGCCAGTACTTC. Its translation is CASSLGVGGQYF.

This clone occurred a few times. V usage is TRBV9 and J usage is TRBJ2-7; D might be TRBD2 (6 bases). CDR1 SGDLS and CDR2 YYNGEE come from the germline V gene. Trimming took off 2 bases at V and 6 bases at J, with 12 bases between the two ends. The CDR3 extends over 13 amino acids. The CDR3 nucleotides are TGTGCCAGCAGCGTTGGGAGGCTGGCCGAGCAGTACTTC. Its protein product is CASSVGRLAEQYF.

This chain uses TRBV5-4 with TRBJ1-2; a possible D gene is TRBD1 (6 bases). Trimming pared 5 bases from V and 4 bases from J, leaving 12 bases between. This CDR3 comprises 13 residues. Germline CDR1 reads SGHNT; CDR2 reads YYREEE (reference sequence). The chain's CDR3 is CASSPTGIYGYTF. CDR3 bases: TGTGCCAGCAGTCCAACAGGGATCTATGGCTACACCTTC.

The chain has TRBV18 and TRBJ2-7; tentative D call: TRBD1 (5 bases). The V end lost 4 bases, the J end lost 0 bases, and 13 bases lay between the germline ends. The CDR3 runs to 15 residues. Germline values: CDR1 KGHSH, CDR2 LQKENI. CDR3: CASSLDTTSSYEQYF. The CDR3 DNA reads TGTGCCAGCTCACTGGACACGACGTCCTCCTACGAGCAGTACTTC.

This chain uses TRBV11-2 with TRBJ2-1; possible D gene TRBD2, 6 bases. The germline CDR1 and CDR2 sequences are SGHAT and FQNNGV. The CDR3 spans 11 residues. V lost 8 bases to trimming and J lost 15 bases, with 17 bases between them. The chain's CDR3 is CASGLRRVAFF. The CDR3 DNA reads TGTGCCAGCGGACTAAGACGGGTTGCGTTCTTC.

The chain links TRBV20-1 to TRBJ2-7, with TRBD1 identical over 8 bases. Looked up from germline, CDR1 is DFQATT and CDR2 is SNEGSKA (reference sequence). The V and J ends lost 3 bases and 6 bases, in that order; junction bases with no gene match: 7. This CDR3 comprises 13 residues. CDR3 residues: CSASRDRGGEQYF. CDR3 nucleotide sequence: TGCAGTGCTAGTCGAGACAGGGGAGGCGAGCAGTACTTC.

The J gene is TRBJ2-7, the V gene TRBV11-2; TRBD1 aligns across 9 bases. Trimming at V came to 6 bases and at J to 6 bases, leaving 15 bases not matched to a gene. Germline CDR1 and CDR2: SGHAT and FQNNGV. The CDR3 loop spans 16 amino acids. The CDR3 DNA sequence: TGTGCCAGCAGACCAAATTGGGACAGGGCTTCTGGCGAGCAGTACTTC. This encodes CASRPNWDRASGEQYF. The whole variable domain, filled in from reference TRBV11-2 and TRBJ2-7, reads EAGVAQSPRYKIIEKRQSVAFWCNPISGHATLYWYQQILGQGPKLLIQFQNNGVVDDSQLPKDRFSAERLKGVDSTLKIQPAKLEDSAVYLCASRPNWDRASGEQYFGPGTRLTVT.

The DNA of the CDR3 is TGTGCCAGTAGTGCACCAGGACACTCGAACACTGAAGCTTTCTTT. This codes for CASSAPGHSNTEAFF. The chain carries TRBV19 and TRBJ1-1; D may be TRBD1 (5 bases). The ends were cut back, 5 bases at V and 1 base at J, with 14 bases in the middle. This CDR3 region has 15 residues. Germline V gives CDR1 LNHDA, CDR2 SQIVND (reference sequence).

This chain links TRBV6-5 with TRBJ1-4; 7 positions match TRBD1. Germline lookup yields CDR1 MNHEY and CDR2 SVGAGI. Germline trimming cut 6 bases from V and 5 bases from J; bases unmatched to any gene: 3. The CDR3 has 13 residues. As DNA, the CDR3 is TGTGCCAGCAGGGGACAGCCCAATGAAAAACTGTTTTTT. It codes for CASRGQPNEKLFF.

CDR3: CASSLSGLASGELFF. The DNA of the CDR3 is TGTGCCAGCAGCTTGTCGGGACTAGCCTCCGGGGAGCTGTTTTTT. This chain joins TRBV7-2 and TRBJ2-2, with 9 bases lining up with TRBD2. V shed 3 bases and J 6 bases; nucleotides not matched to a gene: 5. CDR1 is SGHTA and CDR2 is FQGNSA in the germline V gene. The CDR3 sequence is 15 residues long.

The V gene is TRBV27, the J gene TRBJ2-2; 10 bases align to TRBD2. The CDR3 has 17 residues. Trimming removed 6 bases from V and 6 bases from J; junction bases left unmatched: 13. Germline CDR1 MNHEY, CDR2 SMNVEV (reference sequence). This chain's CDR3 is CASRIRPLAGVPGELFF. The CDR3, as DNA: TGTGCCAGCAGAATAAGGCCCCTAGCGGGGGTCCCCGGGGAGCTGTTTTTT.

This rearrangement joins TRBV24-1 to TRBJ1-5, with TRBD1 as a possible D gene (6 bases). Trimming left V 9 bases short and J 3 bases short, with 17 bases between. Germline lookup yields CDR1 KGHDR and CDR2 SFDVKD. This CDR3 is built from 15 residues. CDR3 loop: CATGHRDWNNQPQHF. CDR3 in DNA: TGTGCCACCGGACACAGGGATTGGAACAATCAGCCCCAGCATTTT.

V and J are TRBV19 and TRBJ1-2; 7 bases are shared with TRBD1. This CDR3 is 16 amino acids long. Germline CDR1 and CDR2: LNHDA and SQIVND (reference sequence). The trim removed 5 bases at V and 6 bases at J, leaving 15 bases unmatched. CDR3 coding DNA: TGTGCCAGTAGTCTACCCACCGGGACAGCTTCTGATGGCTACACCTTC. Encoded protein: CASSLPTGTASDGYTF.

The chain recombines TRBV3-1 (or the pseudogene TRBV3-2) with TRBJ1-2; TRBD1 agrees at 7 bases. The CDR3 loop spans 14 amino acids. Germline assignment: CDR1 LGHDT and CDR2 YNNKEL (reference sequence). The V segment lost 4 bases and the J segment 4 bases; nucleotides outside the gene matches: 6. CDR3 DNA: TGTGCCAGCAGCCGACAGGGCCCTCTCTATGGCTACACCTTC. This translates into CASSRQGPLYGYTF.